The clone carrying this T cell receptor beta chain has a handful of counts. Its antigen is as yet unknown. Primers used in a second PCR of about 7 to 12 cycles were a sample-barcoded 5' primer and a J-beta primer mix. With 12 random nucleotides, a template-switch adaptor tagged each individual cDNA molecule. TCRdb itself ran the 5' RACE reads through MiXCR, one entry per CDR3 protein. The sample shows approximately 800,000 distinct CDR3 sequences, roughly 34% of them seen only once. The data originate from a study of blood T cells in healthy people across ages. Study-wide context: With template switching, about one barcoded beta molecule was captured per two T cells.

There were at least 6 micrograms of total RNA extracted from every sample. Study results and limitations: Older age coincided with a roughly linear decline in TCR beta diversity per million T cells.

The CDR3 consists of 14 residues. CDR1 and CDR2 (germline): SGHRS, YFSETQ. V dropped 4 bases and J dropped 7; count of bases not matched to a gene: 7. The sequenced sample consisted of blood. V is TRBV5-1 and J is TRBJ2-4, with 8 bases matching TRBD1. This receptor was identified in a man in his late teens or twenties in good health. This chain's CDR3 is CASSLDRAPNIQYF. The CDR3 DNA sequence: TGCGCCAGCAGCCTGGACAGGGCTCCCAACATTCAGTACTTC. Full variable domain (remainder filled in from reference TRBV5-1 and TRBJ2-4): KAGVTQTPRYLIKTRGQQVTLSCSPISGHRSVSWYQQTPGQGLQFLFEYFSETQRNKGNFPGRFSGRQFSNSRSEMNVSTLELGDSALYLCASSLDRAPNIQYFGAGTRLSVL.